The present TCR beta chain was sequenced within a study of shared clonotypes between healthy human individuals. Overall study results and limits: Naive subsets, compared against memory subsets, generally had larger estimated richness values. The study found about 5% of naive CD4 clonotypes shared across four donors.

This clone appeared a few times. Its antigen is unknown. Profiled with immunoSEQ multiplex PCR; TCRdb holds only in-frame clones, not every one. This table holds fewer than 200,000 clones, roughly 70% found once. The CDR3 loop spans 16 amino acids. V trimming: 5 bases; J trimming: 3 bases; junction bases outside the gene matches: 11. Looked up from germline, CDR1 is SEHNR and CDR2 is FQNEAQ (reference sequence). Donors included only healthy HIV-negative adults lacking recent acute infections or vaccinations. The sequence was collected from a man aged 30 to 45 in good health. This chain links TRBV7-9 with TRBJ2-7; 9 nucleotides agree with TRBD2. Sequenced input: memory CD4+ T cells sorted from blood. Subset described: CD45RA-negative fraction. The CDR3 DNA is TGTGCCAGCAGCAACCTAGCGGGAATGGGACTCTACGAGCAGTACTTC. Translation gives CASSNLAGMGLYEQYF.